Here is one T cell receptor beta chain with its context. This clonotype occurred many times. No antigen is known for it. Base qualities are not provided; no much larger clone lies one nucleotide away. Ficoll-Paque density gradient centrifugation was used to isolate PBMCs. These reads were obtained on an Illumina NovaSeq 6000. TCRalpha and TCRbeta cDNA libraries were constructed by 5'RACE with constant-segment primers, with sample barcodes and unique molecular identifiers being introduced. RNA was extracted from every sample with Trizol reagent. Library amplification was performed in two PCR steps, and a second sample barcode and Illumina TruSeq adapters were introduced in the second step. Sequencing of libraries was performed on an Illumina NovaSeq with 2 x 150 bp paired-end reads. The original pipeline was this. With migec v1.2.7, reads were demultiplexed and then collapsed into UMI-guided consensus sequences. Using mixcr v2.1.11, the UMI consensuses were aligned to TRA and TRB V and J templates and assembled into clonotypes. Clonotypes were classified as expanded or contracted when called significant by both edgeR and NoisET, with noise models trained on biological replicates. For edgeR calls, the thresholds were a false discovery rate-adjusted p below 0.01 and a log2 fold-change of 1. As an exploratory analysis of dynamics, PCA with hierarchical clustering was applied to max-normalized trajectories of the 1000 most abundant clonotypes. Separately sequenced CD4+ and CD8+ repertoires were used to assign a CD4 or CD8 phenotype to each responding clone. TCRdb took the public reads, trimmed them with fastp at Q25, ran MiXCR for clone calling and kept in-frame beta chains. Each entry is one CDR3 protein sequence, shown with its most common DNA and genes. The V and J calls here are based on TCRdb, not the publication. This sample comprises a few hundred thousand distinct CDR3 sequences, approximately 22% of them detected only once. About 21% of the sample belongs to the ten largest clones.

The sample originates from a study of T-cell memory formation after mild COVID-19 (dated by TCRdb to the early 2020s). In terms of the full investigation: TCR sequence clusters from the two donors were largely donor specific. In two donors, T-cell clones that expanded and contracted after mild COVID-19 were tracked by sequencing TCRalpha and TCRbeta repertoires over time. The cohort comprised two young, previously healthy adult volunteers, one female and one male.

V and J are truncated by 0 bases and 5 bases respectively, leaving an intervening sequence of 16 bases. The CDR3 sequence holds 16 residues, the cysteine and phenylalanine included. Only CDR3 DNA is held: 48 bases, read in frame from base 1. CDR1 SGHVS and CDR2 FQNEAQ are derived from the germline V gene. The investigation overall reported the following: Only two mild cases were covered by the study, and larger cohorts that include severe cases with pre-infection samples were considered necessary. SARS-CoV-2 specificity was not confirmed for the second-wave clones peaking on day 37. Contracting CD4+ clones appeared mostly in the CM and EM memory subsets, whereas CD8+ clones were enriched in EMRA. Clones that contracted from day 15 to 85 showed balanced CD4/CD8 phenotypes, whereas a second wave of clones that expanded from day 15 to 37 leaned towards CD4+. Some responding clones were found in pre-infection memory, which suggests that pre-existing cross-reactive memory T cells took part in the SARS-CoV-2 response.

This clonotype originated in a man younger than 35 who had mild COVID-19 (a few samples of this study predate the infection). The sample titles of this study are shuffled in the database, so cell type and time point are left out; the donor was told from shared clones. The rearrangement combines TRBV7-8 with TRBJ2-5; the best D guess is TRBD1, with 5 bases matching. The sequencing sample was made of PBMCs or a T cell subset sorted from them (not recorded which). The nucleotides read TGTGCCAGCAGCTTAGCGATCCAGGGCCAAAGGGAGACCCAGTACTTC. Its product reads: CASSLAIQGQRETQYF.